This TCR beta chain is drawn from a study of T cell repertoires in cytomegalovirus infection. This CDR3 has 16 amino acids. With 4 bases clipped from V and 4 bases from J, the junction kept 10 bases outside the gene matches. Germline lookup yields CDR1 SGHNT and CDR2 YYREEE (reference sequence). Each CDR3 protein gets one entry after TCRdb re-called the reads with MiXCR. The sample consists of more than 400,000 distinct CDR3 sequences, about a quarter of them appearing once. The sequence derives from a human donor in good health (CMV status not recorded). Some clones in this sample may be carry-over from other donors' samples. The chain has TRBV5-4 and TRBJ2-1; the match to TRBD2 covers 8 bases. Sequencing was done on a sample of PBMCs. CDR3 nucleotides: TGTGCCAGCAGCCGAGAAGGACTAGCAATTTACAATGAGCAGTTCTTC. It codes for CASSREGLAIYNEQFF.